These 26 T cell receptor beta chains were sequenced from one sample in a study of identical twins. TCRdb redid the calling of the 5' RACE reads with MiXCR, one entry per CDR3 protein. Among some 900,000 distinct CDR3 sequences listed, roughly an eighth were seen once. This sample was shared with a second study, whose subject was yellow fever vaccine responses in identical twins.

The sequencing sample was made of PBMCs. The receptor set was obtained from a woman aged 18-29 years in good health.

This clonotype occurred a few times. The chain is built from TRBV10-3 and TRBJ2-1; 11 bases agree with TRBD1. V was pared by 7 bases and J by 8 bases, with 4 bases of the junction left unmatched. CDR1 is ENHRY, CDR2 SYGVKD, per germline. There are 13 residues in the CDR3. CDR3 sequence reads: CAITDRGQYEQFF. In nucleotides, the CDR3 is TGTGCCATCACGGACAGGGGGCAGTATGAGCAGTTCTTC.

This rearrangement joins TRBV20-1 to TRBJ2-1; D is perhaps TRBD2 (5 bases). The CDR3 is made up of 11 amino acids. V shed 5 bases and J shed 8 bases, with 10 bases lying between them. The germline CDR1 and CDR2 sequences are DFQATT and SNEGSKA (reference sequence). The CDR3 DNA reads as TGCAGTGCTGACGGACTGGATGAGCAGTTCTTC. The encoded protein is CSADGLDEQFF.

This chain uses TRBV5-1 with TRBJ2-1; D tentatively reads TRBD1 or TRBD2 (6 bases each). Germline values: CDR1 SGHRS, CDR2 YFSETQ. The CDR3 loop spans 11 amino acids. Trimming stripped 5 bases from V and 13 bases from J, with 13 bases between. DNA of the CDR3: TGCGCCAGCAGGGGGGGCTGGGGACAGTTCTTC. Translated, it gives CASRGGWGQFF.

The chain recombines TRBV20-1 with TRBJ2-3; D is undetermined. This CDR3 has 12 amino acids. V was shortened by 5 bases and J by 4 bases, with 10 bases between the two germline ends. CDR1 is DFQATT, CDR2 SNEGSKA, per germline (reference sequence). The CDR3 here is CSAPPGADTQYF. CDR3 DNA: TGCAGTGCTCCCCCTGGGGCAGATACGCAGTATTTT.

This clonotype was observed a handful of times. The chain uses TRBV7-9 and TRBJ2-1; 10 bases line up with TRBD2. V gave up 4 bases and J gave up 8 bases; unmatched junction bases: 5. This CDR3 region has 14 residues. Germline values: CDR1 SEHNR, CDR2 FQNEAQ (reference sequence). CDR3 region: CASSSTSGFYEQFF. The CDR3 DNA is TGTGCCAGCAGCTCGACTAGCGGGTTCTATGAGCAGTTCTTC.

The chain uses TRBV6-1 and TRBJ2-1; D possibly corresponds to TRBD1 (6 bases). Per the germline V gene, CDR1 is MNHNS and CDR2 is SASEGT. Between the trimmed V and J ends, which lost 10 bases and 3 bases, there was a span of 16 bases. The CDR3 totals 14 residues. In DNA, the CDR3 is TGTGCCACTCTTAAGGGACAACGCTACAATGAGCAGTTCTTC. It translates to CATLKGQRYNEQFF.

This clonotype was recorded many times. This chain uses TRBV5-1 with TRBJ2-1, with D maybe TRBD2 (5 bases). Germline V lookup: CDR1 SGHRS, CDR2 YFSETQ. This CDR3 has 16 residues. The ends were cut back, 0 bases at V and 5 bases at J, with 15 bases in the middle. The CDR3 reads CASSLELRVWNNEQFF. For the CDR3, the DNA is TGCGCCAGCAGCTTGGAACTGAGGGTTTGGAACAATGAGCAGTTCTTC.

In its sample, this clonotype was seen many times. The rearrangement uses TRBV6-1 and TRBJ2-5; TRBD1 is a possible D gene (6 bases). Germline V gene sequence: CDR1 MNHNS, CDR2 SASEGT. V was pared by 7 bases and J by 4 bases, with 19 bases between. The CDR3 is 15 residues long. The CDR3 DNA is TGTGCCAGCATTGCGCTTGAGAGGGGGATAGAGACCCAGTACTTC. Translated, it gives CASIALERGIETQYF.

This chain joins TRBV5-1 and TRBJ2-7, with D unresolved. V lost 2 bases to trimming and J lost 3 bases, with 15 bases between them. Germline V lookup: CDR1 SGHRS, CDR2 YFSETQ. This CDR3 has 15 amino acids. CDR3 bases: TGCGCCAGCAGCTTAAGGCTGGAAAGAAACTACGAGCAGTACTTC. This codes for CASSLRLERNYEQYF.

There are a few counts of this clonotype. The CDR3 DNA reads TGCAGCGTTGGTGGACAGCTCAACACCGGGGAGCTGTTTTTT. Translating gives CSVGGQLNTGELFF. The rearrangement joins TRBV29-1 to TRBJ2-2, with TRBD1 as a possible D gene (6 bases). Between the trimmed V and J ends, which lost 4 bases and 2 bases, there was a span of 11 bases. This CDR3 spans 14 amino acids. Germline loops: CDR1 SQVTM, CDR2 ANQGSEA.

This clonotype has ten or more counts. The chain recombines TRBV5-1 with TRBJ2-1, with D possibly TRBD2 on 6 matching bases. Germline values: CDR1 SGHRS, CDR2 YFSETQ. The CDR3 loop spans 15 amino acids. Trimming pared 0 bases from V and 0 bases from J, leaving 7 bases between. The chain's CDR3 is CASSLEEGSYNEQFF. The CDR3 nucleotides are TGCGCCAGCAGCTTGGAGGAGGGCTCCTACAATGAGCAGTTCTTC.

The chain is built from TRBV10-3 and TRBJ2-1, with D possibly matching TRBD2 (6 bases). V lost 6 bases, J lost 4 bases, and 10 bases lay in between. CDR3 length equals 13 residues. The germline V gene has CDR1 ENHRY and CDR2 SYGVKD. The CDR3 region has the DNA TGTGCCATCAGACCCGGGAGTTACAATGAGCAGTTCTTC. It codes for CAIRPGSYNEQFF.

J is TRBJ2-1 and V is TRBV12-5; 7 positions match TRBD1. Germline V gene lookup returns CDR1 LGHNT and CDR2 FRNRAP. J gave up 6 bases and V 6 bases, and 14 bases lay outside the gene matches. This CDR3 comprises 16 residues. As DNA, the CDR3 is TGTGCTAGTGGACCCAAAACTATGACAGGGAGCAATGAGCAGTTCTTC. Its translation: CASGPKTMTGSNEQFF.

This clonotype appeared many times. The chain carries TRBV12-3 or TRBV12-4 and TRBJ2-7; D is possibly TRBD1 (5 bases). V was clipped by 5 bases and J by 1 base, with 12 bases between them. This CDR3 is built from 14 residues. The CDR3 nucleotides read TGTGCCAGCAGTCCCTGGGGCTATTCCTACGAGCAGTACTTC. This encodes CASSPWGYSYEQYF.

Many counts were recorded for this clonotype. V gene TRBV20-1 combines with J gene TRBJ2-1; TRBD2 might be the D (5 bases). Germline CDR1 DFQATT, CDR2 SNEGSKA (reference sequence). The CDR3 has 12 residues. Trimming left V 3 bases short and J 5 bases short, with 8 bases between. The CDR3 DNA reads TGCAGTGCTAGCGGGATTAACAATGAGCAGTTCTTC. Translating gives CSASGINNEQFF.

The chain has TRBV20-1 and TRBJ2-3; a weak D match, TRBD1 (6 bases). The CDR3 has 14 amino acids. Per the germline V gene, CDR1 is DFQATT and CDR2 is SNEGSKA (reference sequence). V was cut by 0 bases and J by 7 bases, with 14 bases left in between. CDR3 in amino acids: CSARDPLQGNTQYF. The DNA for the CDR3 is TGCAGTGCTAGAGATCCCTTACAGGGCAATACGCAGTATTTT.

This clonotype was found a few times. V is TRBV2 and J is TRBJ2-7; TRBD2 might be the D (5 bases). V was trimmed by 4 bases and J by 2 bases, leaving 9 bases between them. This CDR3 has 13 residues. Per the germline V gene, CDR1 is SNHLY and CDR2 is FYNNEI. The CDR3 DNA reads as TGTGCCAGCAGTGCTACTAGTACCTACGAGCAGTACTTC. It specifies CASSATSTYEQYF. Variable domain in full (rest from reference TRBV2 and TRBJ2-7): EPEVTQTPSHQVTQMGQEVILRCVPISNHLYFYWYRQILGQKVEFLVSFYNNEISEKSEIFDDQFSVERPDGSNFTLKIRSTKLEDSAMYFCASSATSTYEQYFGPGTRLTVT.

The chain employs TRBV29-1 and TRBJ2-1; weak D call: TRBD2 (6 bases). The V gene's germline CDR1 is SQVTM and CDR2 ANQGSEA. V dropped 6 bases and J dropped 6 bases, with 15 bases sitting between them. The CDR3 totals 13 residues. The CDR3, as DNA: TGCAGCGTGGGGGGTGGATCGGGCAATGAGCAGTTCTTC. Translated: CSVGGGSGNEQFF.

The rearrangement joins TRBV10-3 to TRBJ2-7, with 7 bases identical to TRBD2. Germline CDR1 reads ENHRY; CDR2 reads SYGVKD. With V trimmed by 8 bases and J by 5 bases, 24 bases remained unmatched. The CDR3 extends over 18 amino acids. DNA for the CDR3: TGTGCCATCGGGGTTCATAGGTCCCACAGGACTAGTCTTGACGAGCAGTACTTC. The encoded protein is CAIGVHRSHRTSLDEQYF.

This clonotype was seen a few times. V usage is TRBV12-3 or TRBV12-4 and J usage is TRBJ2-5, with 9 nucleotides matching TRBD2. V shed 6 bases, J shed 4 bases, and the junction held 6 bases outside the gene matches. The CDR3 consists of 14 residues. The CDR3: CASRFDSGGETQYF. CDR3 nucleotides: TGTGCCAGCAGATTCGATAGCGGGGGAGAGACCCAGTACTTC.

This chain links TRBV5-1 with TRBJ2-7; D might be TRBD2 (5 bases). The CDR3 is made up of 13 amino acids. The ends were cut back, 0 bases at V and 6 bases at J, with 10 bases in the middle. Germline V gene lookup returns CDR1 SGHRS and CDR2 YFSETQ. CDR3 loop: CASSLAQRSEQYF. DNA for the CDR3: TGCGCCAGCAGCTTGGCCCAGCGGAGCGAGCAGTACTTC.

This clonotype has only a few counts. V and J are TRBV29-1 and TRBJ2-7, with TRBD2 matching 12 bases. The CDR3 is made up of 15 amino acids. From germline, CDR1 is SQVTM and CDR2 ANQGSEA. J gave up 7 bases and V 6 bases, and 13 bases lay outside the gene matches. The CDR3 spells CSVRLAGGPMGEQYF. CDR3 sequence (DNA): TGCAGCGTAAGGCTAGCGGGAGGGCCTATGGGGGAGCAGTACTTC.

Only a few counts were recorded for this clonotype. CDR3 sequence (DNA): TGCGCCAGCAGCCAAGTGTTAGACACCATATATTTT. Amino acids: CASSQVLDTIYF. The gene calls are TRBV4-1 and TRBJ1-3; D remains ambiguous. Deletions cut 1 base from V and 8 bases from J, with 6 bases between. CDR1 MGHRA and CDR2 YSYEKL come from the germline V gene. The CDR3 totals 12 residues.

The CDR3 protein is CASSLGDTSGYTF. The CDR3 nucleotides read TGTGCCAGCAGTTTAGGGGACACCAGTGGCTACACCTTC. V and J are TRBV12-3 or TRBV12-4 and TRBJ1-2; D perhaps matches TRBD1 (6 bases). The CDR3 has 13 amino acids. Trimming shortened V by 1 base and J by 7 bases, and 10 bases separated the two germline ends.

The chain couples TRBV2 to TRBJ1-1, with 9 bases fitting TRBD1. Germline CDR1 SNHLY, CDR2 FYNNEI. The CDR3 is 15 amino acids. The V gene end was trimmed by 4 bases and the J gene end by 0 bases; junction bases not matched to a gene: 3. DNA for the CDR3: TGTGCCAGCAGTGCCCGGACAGGGGTGAACACTGAAGCTTTCTTT. Translating gives CASSARTGVNTEAFF.

The sample holds a few counts of this clonotype. The CDR3 sequence is CASAGWVGDTQYF. DNA of the CDR3: TGTGCCAGCGCGGGATGGGTCGGGGATACGCAGTATTTT. The chain combines TRBV12-3 or TRBV12-4 with TRBJ2-3, with a tentative D call TRBD2 (6 bases). The V end was cut by 8 bases, the J end by 6 bases, with 15 bases between. This CDR3 comprises 13 residues.